This TCR beta chain originates from a study of T-cell memory formation after mild COVID-19. Constant-segment primers and 5'RACE yielded cDNA libraries for TCR alpha and TCR beta, each carrying sample barcodes and UMIs. TCRdb re-analysed the 5' RACE reads in MiXCR, keeping a single row per CDR3 protein. The table shows about 210,000 distinct CDR3 sequences, with about 10% occurring only once. Study-wide results and limits: For contracting clones, CD4+ ones sat mainly in CM and EM, CD8+ in EMRA.

This clonotype was picked up a small number of times. Antigen unknown. The receptor comes from a man between 18 and 29 years old who had mild COVID-19 (a few samples of this study predate the infection). Cell type and time point are not known. Sequenced material: PBMCs or a T cell subset sorted from them (not recorded which).

In DNA form, the CDR3 reads TGCAGCGGGAACAGGGGCAGCCCTAGCACAGATACGCAGTATTTT. Translated: CSGNRGSPSTDTQYF. The gene calls are TRBV29-1 and TRBJ2-3; 7 bases map to TRBD1. V dropped 7 bases and J dropped 0; count of bases not matched to a gene: 10. The germline V gene has CDR1 SQVTM and CDR2 ANQGSEA. The CDR3 is made up of 15 amino acids.